This T cell receptor beta chain originates from a study of CD8+ T cells in alopecia areata. This clone was recorded only once. Isolated RNA was reverse transcribed into cDNA used as the sequencing template. This table comes from immunoSEQ multiplex PCR, and its TCRdb copy is limited to in-frame clones, with some not included. This table holds 45,000 to 70,000 clones, 96% found once. The junction had 11 bases not matched to a gene; V was cut back by 2 bases and J by 6 bases. The V gene's germline CDR1 is SGHKS and CDR2 YYEKEE (reference sequence). CDR3 size: 17 residues. The V gene is TRBV5-5, the J gene TRBJ2-1; 10 bases map to TRBD1. The sequence was collected from a human donor with alopecia areata. This material consisted of CD8+ T cells sorted from blood, taken at week 0. In nucleotides, the CDR3 is TGTGCCAGCAGCTTCGGGACAGGGGCCGGGGGAACCAATGAGCAGTTCTTC. It codes for CASSFGTGAGGTNEQFF.